This paragraph reports one T cell receptor (beta chain). What it binds is not known. The sample belongs to a study of cytomegalovirus exposure and HLA in healthy donors. Study background: There were under 140 million unique TCR beta sequences, drawn from around 180 million T cells, in an earlier analysis. Study results and limitations: There was a cluster of highly shared sequence variants that was likely a sequencing artifact. HLA alleles showed associations with some 17,000 TCR beta sequences in a later analysis, at a 0.05 false discovery rate.

It was with 60 Vbeta and 13 Jbeta primers that the PCR ran. Clones were sequenced by immunoSEQ multiplex PCR, and TCRdb holds only the in-frame ones, with some missing. The sample includes 150,000 to 180,000 clones, under 80% of them seen just once. This CDR3 has 12 amino acids. CDR1 and CDR2 (germline): LNHDA, SQIVND (reference sequence). The ends were cut back, 1 base at V and 8 bases at J, with 8 bases in the middle. The genes are TRBV19 and TRBJ1-1; weak D call: TRBD1 (6 bases). This TCR was recovered from a man in his thirties or forties in good health and CMV-seronegative. Sequenced material: PBMCs. The CDR3 DNA is TGTGCCAGTAGTATAGGGGGGCAGGAAGCTTTCTTT. Translating gives CASSIGGQEAFF.